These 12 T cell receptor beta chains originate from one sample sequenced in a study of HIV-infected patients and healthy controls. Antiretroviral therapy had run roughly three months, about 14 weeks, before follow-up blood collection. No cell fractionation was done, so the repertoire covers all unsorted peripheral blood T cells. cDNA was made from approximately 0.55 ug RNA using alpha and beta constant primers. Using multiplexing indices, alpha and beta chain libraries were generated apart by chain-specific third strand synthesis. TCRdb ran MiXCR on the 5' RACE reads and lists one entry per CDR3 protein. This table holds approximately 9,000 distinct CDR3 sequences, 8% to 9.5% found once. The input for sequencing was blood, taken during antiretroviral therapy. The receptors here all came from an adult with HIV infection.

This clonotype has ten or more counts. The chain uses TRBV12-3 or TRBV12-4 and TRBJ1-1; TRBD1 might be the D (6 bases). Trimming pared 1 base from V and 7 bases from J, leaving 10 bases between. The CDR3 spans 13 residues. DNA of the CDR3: TGTGCCAGCAGTTTAGGAACAGGGATTGAAGCTTTCTTT. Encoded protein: CASSLGTGIEAFF.

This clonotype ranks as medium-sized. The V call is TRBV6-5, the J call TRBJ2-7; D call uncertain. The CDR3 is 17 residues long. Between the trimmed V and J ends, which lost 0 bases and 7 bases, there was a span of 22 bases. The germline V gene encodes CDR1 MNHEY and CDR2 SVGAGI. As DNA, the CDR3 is TGTGCCAGCAGTTACTCTCCCGCCACCTACAATTTCGAAGAGCAGTACTTC. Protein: CASSYSPATYNFEEQYF.

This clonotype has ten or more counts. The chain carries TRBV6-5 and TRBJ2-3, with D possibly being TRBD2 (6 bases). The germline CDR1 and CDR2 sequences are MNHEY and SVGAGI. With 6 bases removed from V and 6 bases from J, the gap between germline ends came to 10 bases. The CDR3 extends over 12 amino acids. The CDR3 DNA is TGTGCCAGCAGGGAACGGGGGGATACGCAGTATTTT. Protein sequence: CASRERGDTQYF.

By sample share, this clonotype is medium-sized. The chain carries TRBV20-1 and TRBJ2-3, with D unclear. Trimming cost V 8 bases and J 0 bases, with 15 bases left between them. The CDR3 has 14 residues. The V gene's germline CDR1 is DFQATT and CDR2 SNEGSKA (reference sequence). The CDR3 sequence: CSPFVAASTDTQYF. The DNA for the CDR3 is TGCAGTCCTTTTGTCGCGGCTAGCACAGATACGCAGTATTTT.

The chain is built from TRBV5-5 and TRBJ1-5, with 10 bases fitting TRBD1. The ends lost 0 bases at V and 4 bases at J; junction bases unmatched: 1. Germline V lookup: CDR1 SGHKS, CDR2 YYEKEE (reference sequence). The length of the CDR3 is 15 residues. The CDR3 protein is CASSLGGQGNQPQHF. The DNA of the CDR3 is TGTGCCAGCAGCTTGGGGGGACAGGGGAATCAGCCCCAGCATTTT.

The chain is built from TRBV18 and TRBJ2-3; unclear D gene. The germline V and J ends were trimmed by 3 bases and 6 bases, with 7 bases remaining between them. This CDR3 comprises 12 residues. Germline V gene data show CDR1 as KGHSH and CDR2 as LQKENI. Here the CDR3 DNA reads TGTGCCAGCTCACCCCGCGATGATACGCAGTATTTT. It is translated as CASSPRDDTQYF.

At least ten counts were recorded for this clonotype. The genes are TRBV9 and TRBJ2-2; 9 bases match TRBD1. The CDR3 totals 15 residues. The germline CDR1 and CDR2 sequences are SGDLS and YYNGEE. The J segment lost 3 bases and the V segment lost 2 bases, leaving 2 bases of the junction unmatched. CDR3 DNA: TGTGCCAGCAGCGTTACAGGGGGCGACACCGGGGAGCTGTTTTTT. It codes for CASSVTGGDTGELFF.

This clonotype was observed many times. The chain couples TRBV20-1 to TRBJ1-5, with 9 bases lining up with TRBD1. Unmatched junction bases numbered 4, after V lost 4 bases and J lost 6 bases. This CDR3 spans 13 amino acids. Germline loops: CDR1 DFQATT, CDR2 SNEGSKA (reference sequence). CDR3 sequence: CSATRDRAQPQHF. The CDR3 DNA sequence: TGCAGTGCTACTCGGGACAGGGCTCAGCCCCAGCATTTT.

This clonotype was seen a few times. The CDR3 bases are TGTGCCAGCAGTTTTAGGCTAGGCCGTCGGTCGGGCACAGATACGCAGTATTTT. As protein: CASSFRLGRRSGTDTQYF. The rearrangement joins TRBV27 to TRBJ2-3, with unresolved D. CDR1 and CDR2 (germline): MNHEY, SMNVEV (reference sequence). The CDR3 covers 18 residues. V lost 3 bases to trimming and J lost 1 base, with 20 bases between them.

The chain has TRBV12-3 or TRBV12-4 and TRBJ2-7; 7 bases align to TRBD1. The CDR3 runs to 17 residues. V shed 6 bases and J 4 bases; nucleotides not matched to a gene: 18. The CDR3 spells CASSSHPRQGSGYEQYF. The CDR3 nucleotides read TGTGCCAGCAGCTCCCACCCCAGACAGGGTAGTGGGTACGAGCAGTACTTC.

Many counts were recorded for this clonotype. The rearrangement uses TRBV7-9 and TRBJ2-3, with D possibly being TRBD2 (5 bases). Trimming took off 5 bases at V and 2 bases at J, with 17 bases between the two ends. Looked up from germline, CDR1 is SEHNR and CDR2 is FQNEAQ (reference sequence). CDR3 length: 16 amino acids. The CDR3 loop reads CASSPRGGSATDTQYF. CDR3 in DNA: TGTGCCAGCAGCCCCCGAGGAGGATCCGCCACAGATACGCAGTATTTT.

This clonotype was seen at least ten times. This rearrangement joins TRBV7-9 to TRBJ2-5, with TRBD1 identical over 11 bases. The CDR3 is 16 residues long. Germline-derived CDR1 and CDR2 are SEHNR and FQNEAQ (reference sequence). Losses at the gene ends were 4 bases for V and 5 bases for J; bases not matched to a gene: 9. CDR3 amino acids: CASSWHPGQGGETQYF. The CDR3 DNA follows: TGTGCCAGCAGCTGGCACCCGGGACAGGGGGGCGAGACCCAGTACTTC.